These 10 T cell receptor beta chains were all obtained from the same sample, sequenced in a study of regulatory T cells in long-lasting Graves disease. As for time point: newly diagnosed GD, antithyroid drugs for less than 3 months. Extracted RNA from PBMCs served as the source of the TCR library. To make TCR beta libraries, researchers used iRepertoire HTBI primers and Arm-PCR of CDR3 regions. TCRdb re-called the multiplex PCR reads with MiXCR, one entry per CDR3 protein. Of around 470,000 distinct CDR3 sequences in the sample, approximately 14% were seen once. The same data also went into a second study, on T cells in Graves' hyperthyroidism and ophthalmopathy.

The source material was peripheral blood mononuclear cells (PBMCs), sampled at new diagnosis, from a patient treated with antithyroid drugs. These receptor sequences come from a woman aged 45-60 years with Graves disease.

V gene TRBV10-3 combines with J gene TRBJ1-4, with TRBD1 identical over 10 bases. Germline lookup yields CDR1 ENHRY and CDR2 SYGVKD. V lost 4 bases and J lost 0; bases outside the gene matches: 2. The CDR3 has 16 amino acids. CDR3 nucleotide sequence: TGTGCCATCAGTGTCGGGACAGGGGCAACTAATGAAAAACTGTTTTTT. Its protein product is CAISVGTGATNEKLFF.

This clonotype was detected a few times. The chain has TRBV28 and TRBJ1-4, with D possibly matching TRBD1 (6 bases). The germline V gene has CDR1 MDHEN and CDR2 SYDVKM. The CDR3 totals 16 residues. V gave up 4 bases and J gave up 0 bases, with 12 bases separating them. The DNA for the CDR3 is TGTGCCAGCAGTTCCGGACAGATAGCAACTAATGAAAAACTGTTTTTT. This gives the protein CASSSGQIATNEKLFF.

A single count supports this clonotype. The CDR3 does not end in the conserved phenylalanine or tryptophan, so this is likely a read error. The genes are TRBV3-1 and TRBJ2-1, with 7 bases fitting TRBD2. Looked up from germline, CDR1 is LGHDT and CDR2 is YNNKEL (reference sequence). The CDR3 contains 14 residues. The V and J ends lost 1 base and 10 bases, in that order; junction bases with no gene match: 7. CDR3: CASSQGDPSGEQFS. The CDR3 nucleotides are TGTGCCAGCAGCCAAGGGGATCCTAGCGGAGAGCAGTTCTCC.

Points on this clonotype: This could be a read error, since a much larger clone is one nucleotide away. This CDR3 reads CASRSQFPRGEQFF. In nucleotides, the CDR3 is TGTGCCAGCAGATCGCAATTTCCTAGGGGTGAGCAGTTCTTC. The J gene is TRBJ2-3, the V gene TRBV2; maybe TRBD1 (5 bases). The J call may be incorrect, as the DNA end agrees better with TRBJ2-1. CDR1 is SNHLY, CDR2 FYNNEI, per germline. The CDR3 consists of 14 residues.

This clonotype came up many times. The chain is built from TRBV5-1 and TRBJ2-7, with 9 bases that match TRBD2. CDR3 length equals 17 residues. Looked up from germline, CDR1 is SGHRS and CDR2 is YFSETQ. J lost 0 bases, V lost 3 bases, and 10 bases had no gene match. The DNA for the CDR3 is TGCGCCAGCAGCTCAGGACAACGTAGCGGGAGCTCCTACGAGCAGTACTTC. Translated: CASSSGQRSGSSYEQYF.

The chain has TRBV20-1 and TRBJ2-5; maybe TRBD1 (5 bases). Between the trimmed V and J ends, which lost 0 bases and 1 base, there was a span of 9 bases. The CDR3 extends over 14 amino acids. Germline values: CDR1 DFQATT, CDR2 SNEGSKA (reference sequence). CDR3 sequence reads: CSAREEQVQETQYF. CDR3 coding DNA: TGCAGTGCTAGAGAGGAACAGGTCCAAGAGACCCAGTACTTC.

This clonotype was found many times. The rearrangement uses TRBV20-1 and TRBJ2-5; tentatively, D is TRBD1 (6 bases). This CDR3 is 13 amino acids long. Looked up from germline, CDR1 is DFQATT and CDR2 is SNEGSKA (reference sequence). The V end was cut by 6 bases, the J end by 5 bases, with 16 bases between. DNA of the CDR3: TGCAGTGCGGAGGACCAGGGGTTCGAGACCCAGTACTTC. This sequence encodes CSAEDQGFETQYF.

This clonotype was seen ten or more times. The V and J genes are TRBV27 and TRBJ2-7, with D maybe TRBD1 (6 bases). The CDR3 loop spans 13 amino acids. Trimming took 6 bases from V and 3 from J, leaving 12 bases between them. Germline V lookup: CDR1 MNHEY, CDR2 SMNVEV (reference sequence). The CDR3 spells CASRTQGNYEQYF. CDR3 in DNA: TGTGCCAGCAGGACACAGGGCAACTACGAGCAGTACTTC.

The chain combines TRBV13 with TRBJ2-1, with 8 bases aligning to TRBD1. Germline loops: CDR1 PRHDT, CDR2 FYEKMQ (reference sequence). Trimming cost V 7 bases and J 9 bases; bases outside gene matches: 11. This CDR3 spans 14 amino acids. CDR3 nucleotides: TGTGCCAGCACCGCCAGGGGGCGAATAGGTGAGCAGTTCTTC. Protein: CASTARGRIGEQFF. Complete variable domain (other parts from reference TRBV13 and TRBJ2-1): AAGVIQSPRHLIKEKRETATLKCYPIPRHDTVYWYQQGPGQDPQFLISFYEKMQSDKGSIPDRFSAQQFSDYHSELNMSSLELGDSALYFCASTARGRIGEQFFGPGTRLTVL.

This clonotype was seen a handful of times. This chain joins TRBV28 and TRBJ2-4, with no clear D. CDR1 is MDHEN, CDR2 SYDVKM, per germline. The CDR3 has 15 amino acids. The ends were cut back, 3 bases at V and 0 bases at J, with 9 bases in the middle. The CDR3 coding sequence is TGTGCCAGCAGTTTTATAAGTGTAGCCAAAAACATTCAGTACTTC. Translated: CASSFISVAKNIQYF.